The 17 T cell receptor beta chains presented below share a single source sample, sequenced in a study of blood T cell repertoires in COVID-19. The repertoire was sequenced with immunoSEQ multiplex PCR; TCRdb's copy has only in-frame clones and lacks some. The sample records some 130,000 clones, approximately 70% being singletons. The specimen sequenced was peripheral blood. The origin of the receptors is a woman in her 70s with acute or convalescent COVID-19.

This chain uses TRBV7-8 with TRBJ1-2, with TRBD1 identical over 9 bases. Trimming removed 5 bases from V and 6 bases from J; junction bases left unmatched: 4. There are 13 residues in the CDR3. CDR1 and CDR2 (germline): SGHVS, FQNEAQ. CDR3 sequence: CASSAGTGNGYTF. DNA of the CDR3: TGTGCCAGCAGCGCCGGGACAGGGAATGGCTACACCTTC.

The CDR3 loop reads CASSPLLAGPHTDTQYF. The DNA of the CDR3 is TGTGCCAGCAGCCCACTACTAGCGGGACCACACACAGATACGCAGTATTTT. This chain connects TRBV16 to TRBJ2-3; 10 bases line up with TRBD2. Germline-derived CDR1 and CDR2 are KGHSY and FQNENV. The ends lost 4 bases at V and 2 bases at J; junction bases unmatched: 9. The CDR3 length is 17 residues.

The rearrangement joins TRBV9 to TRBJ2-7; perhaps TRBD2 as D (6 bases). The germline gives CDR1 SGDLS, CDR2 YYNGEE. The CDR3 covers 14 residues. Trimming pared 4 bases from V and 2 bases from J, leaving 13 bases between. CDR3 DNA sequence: TGTGCCAGCAGCCCCCGACTAGAGGCCTACGAGCAGTACTTC. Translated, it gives CASSPRLEAYEQYF. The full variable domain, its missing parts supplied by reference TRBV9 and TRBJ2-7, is DSGVTQTPKHLITATGQRVTLRCSPRSGDLSVYWYQQSLDQGLQFLIQYYNGEERAKGNILERFSAQQFPDLHSELNLSSLELGDSALYFCASSPRLEAYEQYFGPGTRLTVT.

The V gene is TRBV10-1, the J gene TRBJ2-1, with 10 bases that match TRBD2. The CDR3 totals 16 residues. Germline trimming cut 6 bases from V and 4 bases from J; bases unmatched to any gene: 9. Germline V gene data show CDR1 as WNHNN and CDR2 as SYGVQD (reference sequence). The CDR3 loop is CASRALAGAPYNEQFF. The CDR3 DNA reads TGCGCCAGCAGGGCGCTAGCGGGGGCCCCTTACAATGAGCAGTTCTTC.

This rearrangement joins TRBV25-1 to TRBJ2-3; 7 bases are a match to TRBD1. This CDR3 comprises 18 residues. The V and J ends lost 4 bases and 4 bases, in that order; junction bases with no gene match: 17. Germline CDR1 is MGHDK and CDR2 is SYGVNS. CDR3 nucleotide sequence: TGTGCCAGCAGTGGGCCACTCCCCGGGGACAGAGGCGCAGATACGCAGTATTTT. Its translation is CASSGPLPGDRGADTQYF.

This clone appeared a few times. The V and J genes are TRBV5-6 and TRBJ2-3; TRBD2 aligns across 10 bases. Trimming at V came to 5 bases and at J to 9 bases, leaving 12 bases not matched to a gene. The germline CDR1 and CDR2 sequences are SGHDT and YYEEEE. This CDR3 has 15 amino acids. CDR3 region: CASSRVSGRELTQYF. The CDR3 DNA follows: TGTGCCAGCAGTCGGGTGAGCGGGAGGGAGCTAACGCAGTATTTT.

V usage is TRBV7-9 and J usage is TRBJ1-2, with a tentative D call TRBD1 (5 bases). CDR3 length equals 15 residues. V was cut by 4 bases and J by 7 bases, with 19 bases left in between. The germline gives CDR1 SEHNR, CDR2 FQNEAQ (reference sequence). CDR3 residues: CASSSQLGRGSGYTF. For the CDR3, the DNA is TGTGCCAGCAGCTCCCAATTGGGGAGGGGTAGTGGCTACACCTTC.

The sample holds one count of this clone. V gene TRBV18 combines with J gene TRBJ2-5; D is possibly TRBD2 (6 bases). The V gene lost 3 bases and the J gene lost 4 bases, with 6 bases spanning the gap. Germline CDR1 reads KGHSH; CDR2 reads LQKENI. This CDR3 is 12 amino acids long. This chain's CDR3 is CASSPGGETQYF. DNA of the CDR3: TGTGCCAGCTCACCGGGGGGAGAGACCCAGTACTTC.

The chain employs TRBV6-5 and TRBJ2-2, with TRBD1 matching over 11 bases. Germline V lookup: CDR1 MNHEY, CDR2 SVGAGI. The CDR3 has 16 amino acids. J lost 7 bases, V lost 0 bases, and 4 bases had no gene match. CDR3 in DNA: TGTGCCAGCAGTTACTCGAGGACAGGGGGCGGCGGGGAGCTGTTTTTT. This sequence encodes CASSYSRTGGGGELFF.

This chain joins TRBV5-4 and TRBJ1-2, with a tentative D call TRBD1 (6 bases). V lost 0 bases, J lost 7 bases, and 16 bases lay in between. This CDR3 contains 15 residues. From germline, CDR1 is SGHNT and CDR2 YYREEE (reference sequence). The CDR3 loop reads CASSLGTQGSRGYTF. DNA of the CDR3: TGTGCCAGCAGCTTGGGGACCCAGGGGTCCCGTGGCTACACCTTC.

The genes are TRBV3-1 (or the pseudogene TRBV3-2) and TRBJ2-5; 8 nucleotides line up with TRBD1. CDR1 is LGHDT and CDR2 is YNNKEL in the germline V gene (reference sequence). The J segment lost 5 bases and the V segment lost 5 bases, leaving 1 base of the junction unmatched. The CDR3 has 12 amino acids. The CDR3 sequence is CASSYRGETQYF. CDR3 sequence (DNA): TGTGCCAGCAGCTACAGGGGGGAGACCCAGTACTTC.

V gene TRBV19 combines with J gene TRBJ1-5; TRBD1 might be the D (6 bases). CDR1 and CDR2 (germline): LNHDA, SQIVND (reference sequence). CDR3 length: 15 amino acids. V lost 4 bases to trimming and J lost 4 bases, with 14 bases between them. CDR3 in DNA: TGTGCCAGTAGTAGGGCCACAGGGAAGAATCAGCCCCAGCATTTT. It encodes CASSRATGKNQPQHF.

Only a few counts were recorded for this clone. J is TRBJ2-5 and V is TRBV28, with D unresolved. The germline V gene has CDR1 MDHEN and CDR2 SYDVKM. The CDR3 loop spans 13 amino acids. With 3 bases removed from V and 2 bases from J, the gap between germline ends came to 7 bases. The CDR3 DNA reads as TGTGCCAGCAGTTTGAGTCGGCAAGAGACCCAGTACTTC. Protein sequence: CASSLSRQETQYF.

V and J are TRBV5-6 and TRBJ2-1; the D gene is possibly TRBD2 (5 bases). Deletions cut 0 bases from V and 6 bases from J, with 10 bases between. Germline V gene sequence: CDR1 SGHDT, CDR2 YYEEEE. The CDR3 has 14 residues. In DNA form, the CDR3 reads TGTGCCAGCAGCTTGGGGCTAGCCTCCAATGAGCAGTTCTTC. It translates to CASSLGLASNEQFF. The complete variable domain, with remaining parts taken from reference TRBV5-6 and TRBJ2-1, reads DAGVTQSPTHLIKTRGQQVTLRCSPKSGHDTVSWYQQALGQGPQFIFQYYEEEERQRGNFPDRFSGHQFPNYSSELNVNALLLGDSALYLCASSLGLASNEQFFGPGTRLTVL.

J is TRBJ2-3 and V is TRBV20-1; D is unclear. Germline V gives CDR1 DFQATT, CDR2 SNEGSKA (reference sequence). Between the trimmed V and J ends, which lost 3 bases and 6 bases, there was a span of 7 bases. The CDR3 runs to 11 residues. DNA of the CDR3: TGCAGTGCTAGCCGAGGCGATACGCAGTATTTT. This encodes CSASRGDTQYF.

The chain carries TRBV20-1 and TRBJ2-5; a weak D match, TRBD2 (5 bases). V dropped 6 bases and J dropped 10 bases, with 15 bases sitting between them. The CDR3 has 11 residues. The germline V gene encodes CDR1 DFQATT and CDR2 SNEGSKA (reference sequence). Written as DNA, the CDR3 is TGCAGTGCGGCTGAGGGATGGGTCCAGTACTTC. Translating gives CSAAEGWVQYF.

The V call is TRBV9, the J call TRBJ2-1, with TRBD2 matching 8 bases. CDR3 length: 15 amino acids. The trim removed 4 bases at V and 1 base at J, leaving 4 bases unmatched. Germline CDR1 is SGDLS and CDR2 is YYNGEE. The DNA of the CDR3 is TGTGCCAGCAGCCCGGGACTAGGGTCCTACAATGAGCAGTTCTTC. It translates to CASSPGLGSYNEQFF.